This T cell receptor beta chain was documented in a study of persistence of HIV-infected CD4 T cells. Study-wide context: Donors were ART-treated; their CMV- and Gag-responding CD4+ T cells were isolated. Study-level results: Antigen-responding cells were enriched for degenerate expanded CDR3beta sequences.

Sequencing used immunoSEQ version 4 in survey mode. Measured with immunoSEQ multiplex PCR; TCRdb has only the in-frame clones, and not every one. The data hold some 40,000 clones, with more than 70% observed a single time. The V gene end was trimmed by 3 bases and the J gene end by 7 bases; junction bases not matched to a gene: 18. The CDR3 is 19 amino acids. CDR1 is KGHSH and CDR2 is LQKENI in the germline V gene. Worth noting for this clone: Its antigen is still unknown.

Cells were stimulated with overlapping HIV-1 Gag 15-mer peptides. Sorted nonresponding memory CD4+ T cells were CD40L-negative, CD69-negative, CD45RO-high. The sequence was collected from an adult with HIV. The donor label of this sample is uncertain. The rearrangement links TRBV18 to TRBJ1-4; TRBD1 matches 9 bases. Sample: cultured CD4+ T cells from PBMCs, taken from a patient who received antiretroviral therapy. CDR3 amino acids: CASSPSTLGQGPLGEKLFF. The CDR3 nucleotides read TGTGCCAGCTCACCTTCCACCCTAGGACAGGGGCCCTTAGGTGAAAAACTGTTTTTT.